The clone carrying this T cell receptor (beta chain) was seen only a few times. The data stem from a study of radiation and T cells in renal cell carcinoma. Study context: Nephrectomy followed 15 Gy stereotactic body radiation by 4 weeks.

Regarding time point: baseline pretreatment blood. Treatment defined: 15 Gy SBRT to primary tumor, nephrectomy 4 weeks later. V lost 3 bases and J lost 6, with 8 bases in between. Per the germline V gene, CDR1 is SGHTA and CDR2 is FQGTGA. The CDR3 contains 12 residues. Here immunoSEQ multiplex PCR was the method, and the copy in TCRdb shows in-frame clones only, minus some. Of 94,000 or so clones in the sample, about four fifths were seen once. Specimen: blood, collected from a patient whose treatment included radiotherapy and nephrectomy. The gene calls are TRBV7-3 and TRBJ1-2, with unresolved D. This TCR was sampled from a man in his 60s with renal cell carcinoma. The CDR3 DNA sequence: TGTGCCAGCAGCTTGAACGGCGATGGCTACACCTTC. Translation: CASSLNGDGYTF.